The rows below give T cell receptor beta chains drawn from one sample of a study of cytomegalovirus exposure and HLA in healthy donors. Method: immunoSEQ multiplex PCR; TCRdb's copy keeps in-frame clones and lacks some. The table lists about 130,000 clones, roughly three quarters of them singletons. The sequencing sample was made of PBMCs. The receptors shown here come from a man between 35 and 55 years old in good health and CMV-seronegative. Both conserved end residues are trimmed from each CDR3.

j_call v_call cdr3_aa
TRBJ2-3 TRBV5-4 ASSLEGSGGASTDTQY
TRBJ1-2 TRBV29-1 SARGGWGDYGYT
TRBJ2-1 TRBV7-3 ASSFAGSVNEQF
TRBJ2-1 TRBV18 ASSPMADNEQF
TRBJ1-5 TRBV18 ASSPPGGNQPQH
TRBJ1-1 TRBV27 ASSGENTEAF
TRBJ2-1 TRBV5-4 ASSLEAGGLGNEQF
TRBJ2-5 TRBV2 ASMDGTGGARRETQY
TRBJ2-5 TRBV30 AWNRGRDETQY
TRBJ1-1 TRBV19 ASSIPGYATAEAF
TRBJ1-1 TRBV7-2 ASSSTGKTEAF
TRBJ2-7 TRBV28 ASSFRGRKQY
TRBJ2-7 TRBV4-3 ASSQDRGSTYEQY
TRBJ1-2 TRBV10-3 ASQGQDPAGYT
TRBJ1-2 TRBV30 AYTPGQGAGGYT
TRBJ1-5 TRBV4-2 ASSPGWGEGNQPQH
TRBJ1-2 TRBV21-1 ASSKRGGPGNYGYT
TRBJ1-1 TRBV19 ASRDRGNTEAF
TRBJ2-3 TRBV27 ASSFPGEAQY
TRBJ2-3 TRBV5-1 ASSPMSGGGRDTQY
TRBJ2-5 TRBV6-5 ASSYSGGSETQY
TRBJ2-1 TRBV7-2 ASSLAAGTPYNEQF
TRBJ1-3 TRBV18 ASSPRQGAGNTIY
TRBJ2-5 TRBV29-1 SVGDQETQY
TRBJ2-2 TRBV10-3 AIWTSATGELF
TRBJ2-7 TRBV21-1 ASSKEGLVYEQY
TRBJ2-7 TRBV7-9 ASSPGTGSYEQY
TRBJ1-1 TRBV7-2 ASSLGIGWETEAF
TRBJ2-7 TRBV7-7 ASSSLAGEQY
TRBJ2-3 TRBV28 ASSFAADTQY
TRBJ2-7 TRBV30 AWSGEVKQY
TRBJ1-5 TRBV4-2 ASSQDGGPRGNQPQH
TRBJ1-2 TRBV19 ASSISGYGYT
TRBJ1-2 TRBV7-2 ASSLIWGQNYGYT
TRBJ1-3 TRBV5-1 ASSLQTSSSGNTIY